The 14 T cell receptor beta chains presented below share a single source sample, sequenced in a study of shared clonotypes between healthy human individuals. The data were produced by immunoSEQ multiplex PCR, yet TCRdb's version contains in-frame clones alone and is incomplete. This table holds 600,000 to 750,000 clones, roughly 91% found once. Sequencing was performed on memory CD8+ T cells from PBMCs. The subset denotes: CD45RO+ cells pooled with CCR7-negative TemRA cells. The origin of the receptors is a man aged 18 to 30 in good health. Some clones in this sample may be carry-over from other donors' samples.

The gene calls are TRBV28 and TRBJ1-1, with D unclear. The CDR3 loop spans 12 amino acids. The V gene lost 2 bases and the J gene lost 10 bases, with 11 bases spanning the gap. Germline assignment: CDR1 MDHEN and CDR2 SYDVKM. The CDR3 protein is CASSLPTVVAFF. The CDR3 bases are TGTGCCAGCAGTTTACCGACGGTTGTAGCTTTCTTT.

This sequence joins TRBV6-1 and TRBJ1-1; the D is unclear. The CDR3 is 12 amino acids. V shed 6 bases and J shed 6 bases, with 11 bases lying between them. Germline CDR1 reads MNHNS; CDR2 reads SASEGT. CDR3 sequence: CASRYHGAEAFF. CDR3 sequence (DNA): TGTGCCAGCAGGTATCATGGGGCTGAAGCTTTCTTT.

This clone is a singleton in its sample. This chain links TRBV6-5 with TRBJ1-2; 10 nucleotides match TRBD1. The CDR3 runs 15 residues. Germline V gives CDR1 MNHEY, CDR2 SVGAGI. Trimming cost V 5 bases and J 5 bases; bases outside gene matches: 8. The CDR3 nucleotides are TGTGCCAGCAGTAGCGCGCAGGACAGGGGGTATGGCTACACCTTC. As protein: CASSSAQDRGYGYTF.

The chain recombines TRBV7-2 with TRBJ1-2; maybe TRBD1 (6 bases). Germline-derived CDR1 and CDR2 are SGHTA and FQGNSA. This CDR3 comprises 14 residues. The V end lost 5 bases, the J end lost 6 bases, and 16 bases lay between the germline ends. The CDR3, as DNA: TGTGCCAGCAGCCCGGGGACAACAATCAATGGCTACACCTTC. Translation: CASSPGTTINGYTF.

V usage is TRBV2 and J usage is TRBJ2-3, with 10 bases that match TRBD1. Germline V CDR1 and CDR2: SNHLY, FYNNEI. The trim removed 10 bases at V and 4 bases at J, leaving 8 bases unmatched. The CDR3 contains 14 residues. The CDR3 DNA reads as TGTGCCATTTCGACAGGGGGCGTCCCAGATACGCAGTATTTT. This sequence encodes CAISTGGVPDTQYF.

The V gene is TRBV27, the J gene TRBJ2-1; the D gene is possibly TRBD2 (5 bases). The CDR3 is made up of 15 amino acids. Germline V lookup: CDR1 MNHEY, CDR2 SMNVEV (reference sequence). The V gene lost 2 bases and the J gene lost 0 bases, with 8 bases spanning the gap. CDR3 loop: CASSLPGSSYNEQFF. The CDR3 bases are TGTGCCAGCAGTTTACCGGGGAGCTCCTACAATGAGCAGTTCTTC.

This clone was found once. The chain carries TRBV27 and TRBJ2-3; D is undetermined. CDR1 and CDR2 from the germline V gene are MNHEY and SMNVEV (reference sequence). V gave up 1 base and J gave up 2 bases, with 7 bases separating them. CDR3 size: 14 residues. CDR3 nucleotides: TGTGCCAGCAGTTTATTTCCTTACACAGATACGCAGTATTTT. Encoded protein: CASSLFPYTDTQYF.

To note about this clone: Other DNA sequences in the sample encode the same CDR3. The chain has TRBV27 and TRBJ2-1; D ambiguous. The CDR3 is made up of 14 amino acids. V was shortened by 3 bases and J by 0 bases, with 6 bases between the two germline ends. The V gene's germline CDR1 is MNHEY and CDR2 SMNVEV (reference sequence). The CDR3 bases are TGTGCCAGCAGTTTTGGTGGCTCCTACAATGAGCAGTTCTTC. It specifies CASSFGGSYNEQFF.

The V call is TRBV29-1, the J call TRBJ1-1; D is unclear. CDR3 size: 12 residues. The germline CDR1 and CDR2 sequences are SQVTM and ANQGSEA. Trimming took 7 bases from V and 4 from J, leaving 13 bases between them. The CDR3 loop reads CSGGARSTEAFF. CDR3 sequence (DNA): TGCAGCGGCGGTGCTCGGAGCACTGAAGCTTTCTTT.

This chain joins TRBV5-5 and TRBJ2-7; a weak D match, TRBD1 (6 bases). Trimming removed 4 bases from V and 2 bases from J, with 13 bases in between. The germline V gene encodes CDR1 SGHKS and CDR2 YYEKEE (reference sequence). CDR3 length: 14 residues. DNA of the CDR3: TGTGCCAGCAGCGTAGGACAGTGGGCCTACGAGCAGTACTTC. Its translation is CASSVGQWAYEQYF.

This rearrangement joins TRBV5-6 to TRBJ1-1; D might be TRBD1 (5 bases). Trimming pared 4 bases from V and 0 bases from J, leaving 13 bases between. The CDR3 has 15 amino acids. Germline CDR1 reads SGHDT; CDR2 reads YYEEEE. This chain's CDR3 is CASSLGGDMNTEAFF. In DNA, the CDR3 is TGTGCCAGCAGCCTCGGGGGAGACATGAACACTGAAGCTTTCTTT.

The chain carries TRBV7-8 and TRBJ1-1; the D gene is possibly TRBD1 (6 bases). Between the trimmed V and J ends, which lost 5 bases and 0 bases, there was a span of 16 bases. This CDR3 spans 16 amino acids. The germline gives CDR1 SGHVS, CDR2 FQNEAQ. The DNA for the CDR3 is TGTGCCAGCAGCCCATGGACAGAGCGCATGAACACTGAAGCTTTCTTT. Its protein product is CASSPWTERMNTEAFF. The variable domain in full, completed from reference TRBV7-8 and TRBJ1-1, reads GAGVSQSPRYKVAKRGQDVALRCDPISGHVSLFWYQQALGQGPEFLTYFQNEAQLDKSGLPSDRFFAERPEGSVSTLKIQRTQQEDSAVYLCASSPWTERMNTEAFFGQGTRLTVV.

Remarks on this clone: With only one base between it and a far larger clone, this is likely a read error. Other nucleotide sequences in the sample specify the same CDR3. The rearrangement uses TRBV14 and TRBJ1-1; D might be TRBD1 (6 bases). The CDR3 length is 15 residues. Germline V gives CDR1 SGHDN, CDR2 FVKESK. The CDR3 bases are TGTGCCAGCAGCCAAGGTCCCTCGCGGGACACTGAAGCCTTCTTT. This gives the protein CASSQGPSRDTEAFF.

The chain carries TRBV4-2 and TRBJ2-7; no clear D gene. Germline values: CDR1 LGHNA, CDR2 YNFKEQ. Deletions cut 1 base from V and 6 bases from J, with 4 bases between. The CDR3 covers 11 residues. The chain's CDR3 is CASSQGLEQYF. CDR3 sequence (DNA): TGTGCCAGCAGCCAAGGCCTCGAGCAGTACTTC.